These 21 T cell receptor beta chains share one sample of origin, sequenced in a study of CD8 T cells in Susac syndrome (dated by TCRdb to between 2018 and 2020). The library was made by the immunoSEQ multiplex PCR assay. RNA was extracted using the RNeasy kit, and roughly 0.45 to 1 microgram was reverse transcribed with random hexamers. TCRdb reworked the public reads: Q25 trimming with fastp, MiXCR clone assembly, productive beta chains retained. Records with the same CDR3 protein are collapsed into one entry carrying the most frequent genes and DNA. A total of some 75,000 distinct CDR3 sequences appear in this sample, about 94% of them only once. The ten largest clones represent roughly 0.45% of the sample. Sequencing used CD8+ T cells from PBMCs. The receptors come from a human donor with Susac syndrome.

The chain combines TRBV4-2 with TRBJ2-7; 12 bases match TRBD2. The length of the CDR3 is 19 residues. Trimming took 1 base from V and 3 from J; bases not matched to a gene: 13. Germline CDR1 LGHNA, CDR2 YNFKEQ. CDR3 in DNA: TGTGCCAGCAGCCAAGGGCCGGGACTAGCGGGCGAGAGCAGCTACGAGCAGTACTTC. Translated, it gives CASSQGPGLAGESSYEQYF.

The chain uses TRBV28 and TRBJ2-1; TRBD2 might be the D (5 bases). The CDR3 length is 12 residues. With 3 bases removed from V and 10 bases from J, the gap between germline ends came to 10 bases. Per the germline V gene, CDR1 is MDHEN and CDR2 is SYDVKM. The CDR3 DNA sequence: TGTGCCAGCAGTTTCTTATCGGGGGAGCAGTTCTTC. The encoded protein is CASSFLSGEQFF.

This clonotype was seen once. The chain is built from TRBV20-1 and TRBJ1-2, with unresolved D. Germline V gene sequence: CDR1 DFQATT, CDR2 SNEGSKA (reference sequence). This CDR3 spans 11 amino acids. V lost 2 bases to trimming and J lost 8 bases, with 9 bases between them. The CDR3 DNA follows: TGCAGTGCTAGATCCGGAGGGGGCTACACCTTC. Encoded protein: CSARSGGGYTF.

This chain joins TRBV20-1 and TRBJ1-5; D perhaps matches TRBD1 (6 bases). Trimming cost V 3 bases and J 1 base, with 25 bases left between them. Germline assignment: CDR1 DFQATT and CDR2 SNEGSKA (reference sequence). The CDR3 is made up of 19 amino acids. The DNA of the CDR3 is TGCAGTGCTAGCTCCCTTCAGGCTCAGGGGCGGGGGAGCAATCAGCCCCAGCATTTT. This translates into CSASSLQAQGRGSNQPQHF.

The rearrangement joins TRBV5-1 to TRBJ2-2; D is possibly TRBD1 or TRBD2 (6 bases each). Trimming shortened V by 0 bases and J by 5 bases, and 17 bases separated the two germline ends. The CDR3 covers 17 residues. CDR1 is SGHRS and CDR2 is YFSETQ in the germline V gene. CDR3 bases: TGCGCCAGCAGCTTGGGATGGGGGGCGATCGAGACCGGGGAGCTGTTTTTT. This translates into CASSLGWGAIETGELFF.

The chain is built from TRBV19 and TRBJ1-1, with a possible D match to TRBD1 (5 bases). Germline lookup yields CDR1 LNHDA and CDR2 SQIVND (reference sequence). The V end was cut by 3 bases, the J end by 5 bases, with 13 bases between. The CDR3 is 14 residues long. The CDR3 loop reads CASSIKGIETEAFF. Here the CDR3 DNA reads TGTGCCAGTAGTATTAAGGGGATCGAGACTGAAGCTTTCTTT.

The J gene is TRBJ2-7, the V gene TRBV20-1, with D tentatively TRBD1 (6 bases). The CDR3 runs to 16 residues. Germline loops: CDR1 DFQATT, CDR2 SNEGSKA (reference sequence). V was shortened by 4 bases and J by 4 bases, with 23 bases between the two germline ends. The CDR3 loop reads CSAINLDSLSYYEQYF. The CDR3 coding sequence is TGCAGTGCTATTAACCTGGACAGCCTTAGTTATTACGAGCAGTACTTC.

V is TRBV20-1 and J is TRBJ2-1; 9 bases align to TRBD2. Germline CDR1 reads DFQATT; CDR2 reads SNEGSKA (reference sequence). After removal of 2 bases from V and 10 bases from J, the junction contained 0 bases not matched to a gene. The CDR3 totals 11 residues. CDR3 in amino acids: CSARLAGEQFF. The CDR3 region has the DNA TGCAGTGCTAGACTAGCGGGAGAGCAGTTCTTC.

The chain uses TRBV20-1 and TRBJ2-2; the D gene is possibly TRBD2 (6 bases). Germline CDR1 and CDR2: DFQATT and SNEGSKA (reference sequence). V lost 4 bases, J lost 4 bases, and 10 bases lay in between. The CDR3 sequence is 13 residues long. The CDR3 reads CSATLSGTGELFF. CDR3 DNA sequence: TGCAGTGCTACTCTTAGCGGCACCGGGGAGCTGTTTTTT.

CDR3 bases: TGTGCCAGCAGTTTATACAACCAGGGGGCTCAGCCCCAGCATTTT. This translates into CASSLYNQGAQPQHF. V is TRBV28 and J is TRBJ1-5, with 8 bases that match TRBD1. Germline assignment: CDR1 MDHEN and CDR2 SYDVKM. This CDR3 comprises 15 residues. The V gene end was trimmed by 1 base and the J gene end by 6 bases; junction bases not matched to a gene: 5. Full variable domain (missing parts from reference TRBV28 and TRBJ1-5): DVKVTQSSRYLVKRTGEKVFLECVQDMDHENMFWYRQDPGLGLRLIYFSYDVKMKEKGDIPEGYSVSREKKERFSLILESASTNQTSMYLCASSLYNQGAQPQHFGDGTRLSIL.

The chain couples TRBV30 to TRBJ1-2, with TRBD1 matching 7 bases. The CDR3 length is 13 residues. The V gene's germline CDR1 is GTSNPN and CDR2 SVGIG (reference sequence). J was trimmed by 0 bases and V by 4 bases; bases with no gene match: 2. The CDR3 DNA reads TGTGCCTGGAAACAGGGGACTAACTATGGCTACACCTTC. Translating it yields CAWKQGTNYGYTF.

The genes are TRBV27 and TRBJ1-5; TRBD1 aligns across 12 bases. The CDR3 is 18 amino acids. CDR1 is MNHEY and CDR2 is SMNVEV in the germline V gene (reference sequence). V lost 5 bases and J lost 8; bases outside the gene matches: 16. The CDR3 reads CASSLSLTGTGGFEPQHF. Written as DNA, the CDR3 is TGTGCCAGCAGTCTGTCGCTTACCGGGACAGGGGGCTTCGAGCCCCAGCATTTT.

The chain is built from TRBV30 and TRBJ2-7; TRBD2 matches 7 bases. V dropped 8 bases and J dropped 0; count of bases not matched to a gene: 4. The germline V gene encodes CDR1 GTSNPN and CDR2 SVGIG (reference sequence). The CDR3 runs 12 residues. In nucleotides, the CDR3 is TGTGCCGGGGGGGACGGCTCCTACGAGCAGTACTTC. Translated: CAGGDGSYEQYF.

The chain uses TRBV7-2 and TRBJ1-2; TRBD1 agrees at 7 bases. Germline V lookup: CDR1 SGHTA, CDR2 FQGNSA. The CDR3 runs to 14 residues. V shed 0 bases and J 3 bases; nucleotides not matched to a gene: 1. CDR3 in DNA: TGTGCCAGCAGCTTAGCCCAGGGGGACTATGGCTACACCTTC. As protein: CASSLAQGDYGYTF.

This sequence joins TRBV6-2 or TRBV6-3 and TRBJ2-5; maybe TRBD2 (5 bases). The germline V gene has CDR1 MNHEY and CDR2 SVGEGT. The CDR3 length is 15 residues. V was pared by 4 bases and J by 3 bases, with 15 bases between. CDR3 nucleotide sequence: TGTGCCAGCAGTTTCCTCGGGGTTAAGGAAGAGACCCAGTACTTC. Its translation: CASSFLGVKEETQYF.

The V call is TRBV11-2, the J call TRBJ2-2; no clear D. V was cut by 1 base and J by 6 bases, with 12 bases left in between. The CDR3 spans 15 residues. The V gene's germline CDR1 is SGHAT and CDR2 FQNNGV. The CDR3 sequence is CASSLVGGPAGELFF. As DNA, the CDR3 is TGTGCCAGCAGCTTAGTCGGTGGTCCGGCCGGGGAGCTGTTTTTT.

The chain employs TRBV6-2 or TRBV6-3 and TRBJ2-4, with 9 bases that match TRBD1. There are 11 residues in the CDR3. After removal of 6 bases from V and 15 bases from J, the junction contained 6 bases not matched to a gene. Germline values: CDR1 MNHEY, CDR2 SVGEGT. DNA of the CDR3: TGTGCCAGCAGCCAAGGGGACAGGGCGTACTTC. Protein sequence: CASSQGDRAYF.

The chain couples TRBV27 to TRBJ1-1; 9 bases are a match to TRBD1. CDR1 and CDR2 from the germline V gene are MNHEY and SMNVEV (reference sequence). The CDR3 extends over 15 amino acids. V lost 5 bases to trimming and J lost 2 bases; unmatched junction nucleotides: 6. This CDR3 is CASSRWTGANTEAFF. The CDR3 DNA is TGTGCCAGCAGTCGATGGACAGGGGCTAACACTGAAGCTTTCTTT.

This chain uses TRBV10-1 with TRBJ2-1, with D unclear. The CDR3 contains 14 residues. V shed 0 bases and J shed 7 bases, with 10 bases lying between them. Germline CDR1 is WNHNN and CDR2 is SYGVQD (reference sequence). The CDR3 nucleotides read TGCGCCAGCAGTGAGTCGCCCCCTTGGAATGAGCAGTTCTTC. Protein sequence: CASSESPPWNEQFF.

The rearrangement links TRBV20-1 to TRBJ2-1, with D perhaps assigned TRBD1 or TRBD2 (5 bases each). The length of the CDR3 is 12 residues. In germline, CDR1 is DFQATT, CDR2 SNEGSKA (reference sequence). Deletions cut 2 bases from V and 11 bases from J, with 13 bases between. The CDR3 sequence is CSARQPGTQQFF. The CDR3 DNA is TGCAGTGCTAGACAACCGGGGACCCAGCAGTTCTTC.

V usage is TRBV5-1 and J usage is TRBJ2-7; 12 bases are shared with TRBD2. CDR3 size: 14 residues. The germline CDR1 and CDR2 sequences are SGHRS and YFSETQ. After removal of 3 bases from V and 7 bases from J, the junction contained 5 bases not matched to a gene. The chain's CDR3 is CASSSGLAGGEQYF. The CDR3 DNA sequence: TGCGCCAGCAGCTCGGGTCTAGCGGGAGGGGAGCAGTACTTC. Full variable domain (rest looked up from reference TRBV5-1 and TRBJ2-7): KAGVTQTPRYLIKTRGQQVTLSCSPISGHRSVSWYQQTPGQGLQFLFEYFSETQRNKGNFPGRFSGRQFSNSRSEMNVSTLELGDSALYLCASSSGLAGGEQYFGPGTRLTVT.